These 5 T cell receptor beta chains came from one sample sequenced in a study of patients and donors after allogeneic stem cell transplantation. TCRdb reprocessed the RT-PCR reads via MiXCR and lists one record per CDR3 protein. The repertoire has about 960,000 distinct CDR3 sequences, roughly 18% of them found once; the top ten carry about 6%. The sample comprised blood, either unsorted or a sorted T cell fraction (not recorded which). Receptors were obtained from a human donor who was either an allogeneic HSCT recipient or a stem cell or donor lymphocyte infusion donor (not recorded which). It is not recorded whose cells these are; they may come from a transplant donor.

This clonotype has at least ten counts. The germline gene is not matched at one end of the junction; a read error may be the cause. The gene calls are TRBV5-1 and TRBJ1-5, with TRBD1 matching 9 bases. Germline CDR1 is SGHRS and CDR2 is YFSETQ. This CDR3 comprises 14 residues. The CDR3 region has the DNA TGTGCCAGCAGCCCCGGACAGGGGAATCAGCCCCAGCATTTT. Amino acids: CASSPGQGNQPQHF.

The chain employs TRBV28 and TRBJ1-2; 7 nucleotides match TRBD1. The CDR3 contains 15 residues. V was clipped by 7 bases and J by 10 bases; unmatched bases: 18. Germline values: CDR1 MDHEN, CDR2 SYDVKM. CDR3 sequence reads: CASTLSADRMDDYTF. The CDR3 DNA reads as TGTGCCAGCACCTTATCCGCGGACAGGATGGATGACTACACCTTC.

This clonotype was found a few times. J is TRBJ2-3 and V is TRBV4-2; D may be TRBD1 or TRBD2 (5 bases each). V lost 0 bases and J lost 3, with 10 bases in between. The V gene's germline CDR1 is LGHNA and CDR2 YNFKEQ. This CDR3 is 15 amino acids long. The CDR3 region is CASSQDIWGTDTQYF. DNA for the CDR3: TGTGCCAGCAGCCAAGATATCTGGGGGACAGATACGCAGTATTTT.

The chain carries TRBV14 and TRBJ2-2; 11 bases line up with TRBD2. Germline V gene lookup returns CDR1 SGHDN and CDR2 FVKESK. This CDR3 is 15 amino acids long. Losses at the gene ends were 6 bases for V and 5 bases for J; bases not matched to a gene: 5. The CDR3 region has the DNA TGTGCCAGCAGACTAGCGGGAGTTAGTACCGGGGAGCTGTTTTTT. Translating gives CASRLAGVSTGELFF. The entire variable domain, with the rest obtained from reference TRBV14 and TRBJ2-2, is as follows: EAGVTQFPSHSVIEKGQTVTLRCDPISGHDNLYWYRRVMGKEIKFLLHFVKESKQDESGMPNNRFLAERTGGTYSTLKVQPAELEDSGVYFCASRLAGVSTGELFFGEGSRLTVL.

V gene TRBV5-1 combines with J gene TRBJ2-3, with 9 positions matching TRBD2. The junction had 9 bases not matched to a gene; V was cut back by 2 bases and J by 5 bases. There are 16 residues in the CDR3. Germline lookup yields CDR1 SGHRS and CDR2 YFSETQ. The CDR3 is CASSFLAGPRGDTQYF. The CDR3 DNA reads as TGCGCCAGCAGCTTCCTAGCGGGACCCCGGGGAGATACGCAGTATTTT.